This is a list of T cell receptor beta chains from one sample in a study of metastatic and nonmetastatic thyroid tumors. TCRdb re-analyzed the PCR reads through MiXCR. The table lists about 92,000 clones, under 15% of them singletons. The sample comprised blood. These receptors were collected from a female donor with papillary thyroid cancer or a benign thyroid nodule (not recorded which). Some clones in this sample may be carry-over from other donors' samples. Both conserved end residues are trimmed from each CDR3. Fields, in order: J gene, V gene, CDR3 length, CDR3 protein.

J: TRBJ2-3
V: TRBV19
length: 13
CDR3: ASSLRIGGWDTQY

J: TRBJ2-5
V: TRBV20-1
length: 12
CDR3: SAEAGANWVTQY

J: TRBJ1-2
V: TRBV5-1
length: 13
CDR3: ASSLSGGSNYGYT

J: TRBJ2-3
V: TRBV11-2
length: 14
CDR3: ASSYPGWGPTDTQY

J: TRBJ2-6
V: TRBV6-1
length: 11
CDR3: ATQGTGANVLT

J: TRBJ1-1
V: TRBV28
length: 16
CDR3: ASSLPPVRSSIGTEAF

J: TRBJ1-1
V: TRBV7-3
length: 11
CDR3: ASSFADRGVAF

J: TRBJ2-7
V: TRBV30
length: 11
CDR3: AWSGGAGNEQY

J: TRBJ2-2
V: TRBV12-3/TRBV12-4
length: 13
CDR3: ASSLRRLATGELF

J: TRBJ2-3
V: TRBV28
length: 14
CDR3: ASTSPVGVGMDTQY

J: TRBJ1-6
V: TRBV6-4
length: 12
CDR3: ASSDSAGNSPLH

J: TRBJ2-3
V: TRBV2
length: 12
CDR3: ASSKDTRTDTQY

J: TRBJ2-7
V: TRBV20-1
length: 16
CDR3: SAREGLAGALFEYEQY

J: TRBJ2-5
V: TRBV4-1
length: 16
CDR3: ASSQTLAGTDSLGTQY

J: TRBJ2-2
V: TRBV6-1
length: 11
CDR3: ASSPLRDGELF

J: TRBJ1-2
V: TRBV3-1
length: 12
CDR3: ASSRGLTDYGYT

J: TRBJ2-3
V: TRBV6-1
length: 14
CDR3: ASSETGGGHTDTQY

J: TRBJ2-2
V: TRBV11-3
length: 12
CDR3: ASSFTGDTGELF

J: TRBJ2-3
V: TRBV9
length: 11
CDR3: ASSVEGTDTQY

J: TRBJ2-1
V: TRBV19
length: 11
CDR3: ASSIGFPTGRF

J: TRBJ2-7
V: TRBV2
length: 12
CDR3: ASIRTTESYEQY

J: TRBJ2-2
V: TRBV9
length: 14
CDR3: ASSPTDRVRTGELF